This T cell receptor (beta chain) was sequenced in a study of T cell responses to AZD1222 COVID-19 vaccine. Method: immunoSEQ multiplex PCR; TCRdb's copy keeps in-frame clones and lacks some. The repertoire holds about 100,000 clones, 88% seen once, with less than 3.5% in the top ten. This CDR3 is built from 16 residues. Germline V CDR1 and CDR2: LNHDA, SQIVND (reference sequence). The ends lost 5 bases at V and 0 bases at J; junction bases unmatched: 3. The specimen was peripheral blood, collected on day 0 of AZD1222 vaccination. The receptor's source is an adult in good health. The chain recombines TRBV19 with TRBJ1-5; 11 bases align to TRBD1. CDR3 sequence reads: CASSLGTGGSNQPQHF. CDR3 DNA sequence: TGTGCCAGTAGTCTAGGGACAGGGGGTAGCAATCAGCCCCAGCATTTT.